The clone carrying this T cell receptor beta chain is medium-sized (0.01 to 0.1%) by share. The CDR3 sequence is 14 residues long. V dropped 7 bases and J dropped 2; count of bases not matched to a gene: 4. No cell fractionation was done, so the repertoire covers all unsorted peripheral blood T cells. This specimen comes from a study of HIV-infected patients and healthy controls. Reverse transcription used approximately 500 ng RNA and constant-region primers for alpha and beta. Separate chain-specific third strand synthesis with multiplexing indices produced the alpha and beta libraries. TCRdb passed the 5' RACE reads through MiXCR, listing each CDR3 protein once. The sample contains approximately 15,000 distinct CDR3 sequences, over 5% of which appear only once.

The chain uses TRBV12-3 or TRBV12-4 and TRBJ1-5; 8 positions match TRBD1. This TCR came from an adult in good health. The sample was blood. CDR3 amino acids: CASTPGQGNQPQHF. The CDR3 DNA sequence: TGTGCCAGCACCCCGGGACAGGGCAATCAGCCCCAGCATTTT.